The sequence of this T cell receptor (beta chain) was determined in a study of human T cells and chemical hapten exposure. At least ten counts were recorded for this clonotype. Time point in this sample: patch test 1, 2 weeks after DPC sensitization. Treatment given: therapeutic diphenylcyclopropenone sensitization with weekly scalp DPC. Each CDR3 protein gets one entry after TCRdb re-called the RACE reads with MiXCR. The sample lists about 380,000 distinct CDR3 sequences, more than 4.5% occurring once. The V gene end was trimmed by 4 bases and the J gene end by 2 bases; junction bases not matched to a gene: 5. The CDR3 has 15 residues. From germline, CDR1 is ENHRY and CDR2 SYGVKD.

The gene calls are TRBV10-3 and TRBJ2-1, with TRBD1 identical over 7 bases. The material was whole blood, obtained in connection with sensitization to the hapten diphenylcyclopropenone (DPC). This receptor was taken from a woman aged 50 to 60 with alopecia areata. Some clones in this sample may be carry-over from other donors' samples. The CDR3 region has the DNA TGTGCCATCAGTGGGGGGACAGTAACCTACAATGAGCAGTTCTTC. Translated: CAISGGTVTYNEQFF.